This TCR beta chain was identified during a study of OX40 agonist ivuxolimab in advanced cancers. In the study overall: Ivuxolimab was a fully human IgG2 agonistic monoclonal antibody targeting the costimulatory receptor OX40 (CD134). Patients were allowed to have had prior anti-PD-1, anti-PD-L1 or anti-CTLA-4 therapy, and more than 30% of the dose-escalation patients had previously received checkpoint inhibitors. The purpose of peripheral TCRbeta sequencing was to test whether ivuxolimab changed TCR sequence diversity and led to clonal T-cell expansion. Intravenous ivuxolimab was administered to patients every 2 weeks at six dose levels: 0.01, 0.1, 0.3, 1.5, 3 and 10 mg/kg. Among the 52 dose-escalation patients, some 20 had hepatocellular carcinoma, approximately 15 melanoma, 9 renal cell carcinoma and 9 head and neck cancer. Three dose-escalation patients achieved partial responses, one with hepatocellular carcinoma and two with cutaneous melanoma. The monotherapy dose-escalation portion (N ≈ 52 patients) of the phase I ivuxolimab trial is reported in the paper. A male proportion of around 80% and a mean age of about 60 years, ranging from about 23 to 90, were recorded for the dose-escalation cohort. The paper as a whole reports these results and caveats: The antigen specificity of the clonally expanded peripheral T cells was not determined. In the 0.1-3.0 mg/kg groups, partial responders were among the patients with the lowest normalized peripheral clonal expansion, particularly in CD8+ T cells. At doses of 0.1 to 3.0 mg/kg, clonal expansion of both CD4+ and CD8+ T cells in blood was seen between baseline and week 6. After ivuxolimab, more expanded clones were found on average in CD8+ T cells than in CD4+ T cells. Low levels of normalized T-cell clonal expansion were also seen in some patients who did not respond.

The trial excluded patients who had a history of autoimmune disease or were on systemic immunosuppression. Peripheral blood for TCR sequencing was drawn from every dose cohort at baseline, at cycle 4 day 1 and at cycle 7 day 1. The samples were taken from a phase I, first-in-human, multicenter, open-label dose-escalation trial of ivuxolimab. Adults with locally advanced or metastatic head and neck squamous cell, hepatocellular, melanoma or renal cell carcinoma were enrolled in the trial. Before TCR sequencing, CD4+ and CD8+ T cells were separately sorted from peripheral blood. To sequence the TCRbeta CDR3 region, genomic DNA was isolated from the sorted cells. The immunoSEQ Assay was used for sequencing of TCRbeta CDR3 regions. TCRdb took over this immuneACCESS table, retaining in-frame rearrangements with V and J assigned. Such tables are incomplete; in checked studies, under half of the missing clones stem from an unresolved V gene, and the remainder is unexplained. The sample table contains around 56,000 clones; only one count was recorded for 88% of them. Roughly 11% of the sample is in the top ten clones.

Reading from cysteine to phenylalanine, the CDR3 counts 13 amino acids. Only the CDR3 portion is preserved as DNA: 39 bases, with reading frame beginning at the first base. V lost 11 bases and J lost 0 bases, and the count of bases not matched to a germline gene is 6. The CDR1 and CDR2 encoded by the germline V gene are SGHVS and FNYEAQ. As to this clone: This receptor's antigen is unknown. No base quality information exists; no much larger clone differs at one position.

This chain is built from TRBV7-6 and TRBJ1-1, and TRBD1 matches 7 of the central bases. The source was CD4+ or CD8+ T cells sorted from blood, collected in a trial of the OX40 agonist ivuxolimab. This TCR derives from an adult with an advanced solid tumor such as melanoma, head and neck, liver or kidney cancer. The sequence in DNA is TGTGCCGTCAGGGGGATGATGAACACTGAAGCTTTCTTT. This codes for CAVRGMMNTEAFF.